Ten or more counts support the clone carrying this T cell receptor beta chain. The antigen is undetermined. Preparation of the TCRbeta library was carried out with unique molecular identifiers. MiXCR, applied by TCRdb to the PCR reads, yields one record per CDR3 protein. The sample consists of 280,000 or so distinct CDR3 sequences, roughly 11% of them appearing once. This entry belongs to a study of T-cell reconstitution after alpha-beta-depleted transplantation in children. Study-wide points: T-cell counts and diversity were attributed mostly to newly produced T cells one year after transplant. Where some patients showed high TCRbeta diversity at day 60, it came from recipient T cells and thymic progenitors that had survived. Reported findings indicate that, about two months after transplant, alpha-beta T cells came from several hundred expanded clones, which were derived from non-depleted graft cells.

The germline gives CDR1 KGHSH, CDR2 LQKENI. The J segment lost 1 base and the V segment lost 1 base, leaving 2 bases of the junction unmatched. This CDR3 is 17 amino acids long. Sequenced here: peripheral blood, sampled 180 days after TCRalphabeta/CD19-depleted stem cell transplant. The clonotype comes from a male patient between 2 and 10 years old who had a stem cell transplant for chronic granulomatous disease, so the T cells may come from the graft donor. The chain couples TRBV18 to TRBJ2-1, with 12 bases lining up with TRBD2. The CDR3 is CASSPQLAGGSYNEQFF. CDR3 coding DNA: TGTGCCAGCTCACCACAGCTAGCGGGAGGGTCCTACAATGAGCAGTTCTTC.